This T cell receptor (beta chain) came from a study of graft-versus-host responses after intestinal transplantation. About the research overall: The recipients all started with anti-thymocyte globulin induction and then took tacrolimus and steroids for around three years.

Study results and limitations: Recipient-marrow GvH clones were detected, some having first appeared in ileum or blood.

Remarks on this clone: The antigen is not known.

The germline V gene has CDR1 MNHNS and CDR2 SASEGT. J lost 0 bases, V lost 2 bases, and 1 base had no gene match. This CDR3 has 15 residues. Sequencing was performed with immunoSEQ multiplex PCR; in TCRdb, only in-frame clones are kept and a portion is missing. The sample includes roughly 110,000 clones, roughly 87% of them seen just once. The chain joins TRBV6-1 to TRBJ1-1; 9 bases are a match to TRBD1. Sequenced here: unstimulated CD4+ T cells sorted from spleen or lymph node cells, sampled before transplant. The TCR comes from a human donor who was the organ donor for an intestinal transplant. CDR3 nucleotide sequence: TGTGCCAGCAGTGAAAGGACAGGGGTGAACACTGAAGCTTTCTTT. This gives the protein CASSERTGVNTEAFF.